The 20 T cell receptor beta chains below all came from one sample that was sequenced in a study of T cells after yellow fever vaccination. TCRdb ran MiXCR on the 5' RACE reads and lists one entry per CDR3 protein. The table lists a few hundred thousand distinct CDR3 sequences, 8.7% of them singletons. The material sequenced was CD4+ T cells sorted from PBMCs, taken 5 days after the yellow fever booster vaccination. The source is a man between 18 and 35 years old who received the YFV17D yellow fever vaccine.

This clonotype was counted a few times. The rearrangement links TRBV6-2 or TRBV6-3 to TRBJ2-5; 8 bases match TRBD1. From germline, CDR1 is MNHEY and CDR2 SVGEGT. Trimming removed 5 bases from V and 3 bases from J; junction bases left unmatched: 14. The CDR3 runs to 17 residues. CDR3 bases: TGTGCCAGCAGTGCGCGGACAGGGTTCCCCGCGGAAGAGACCCAGTACTTC. This sequence encodes CASSARTGFPAEETQYF.

This clonotype was counted between two and nine times. V usage is TRBV27 and J usage is TRBJ1-1; TRBD1 agrees at 9 bases. This CDR3 comprises 20 residues. The trim removed 4 bases at V and 0 bases at J, leaving 18 bases unmatched. CDR1 and CDR2 (germline): MNHEY, SMNVEV (reference sequence). CDR3 nucleotide sequence: TGTGCCAGCAGTTCCCAATACTTCGGGACAGGGCTCCCCCTGAACACTGAAGCTTTCTTT. Protein sequence: CASSSQYFGTGLPLNTEAFF.

This clonotype appeared once. The J gene is TRBJ1-2, the V gene TRBV5-1, with 8 bases matching TRBD1. V lost 5 bases, J lost 4 bases, and 7 bases stayed unmatched. Germline V gene data show CDR1 as SGHRS and CDR2 as YFSETQ. This CDR3 region has 14 residues. CDR3 bases: TGCGCCAGCAGTGACACAGGGGGTGTCTATGGCTACACCTTC. Encoded protein: CASSDTGGVYGYTF.

This clonotype appeared many times. This chain links TRBV11-2 with TRBJ1-2; D gene uncertain. Trimming removed 1 base from V and 4 bases from J, with 4 bases in between. The CDR3 length is 12 residues. The V gene's germline CDR1 is SGHAT and CDR2 FQNNGV. CDR3 sequence reads: CASSLGFYGYTF. The DNA of the CDR3 is TGTGCCAGCAGCTTAGGGTTCTATGGCTACACCTTC.

This clonotype has only a few counts. This chain uses TRBV18 with TRBJ2-7; D is unclear. Trimming shortened V by 0 bases and J by 0 bases, and 9 bases separated the two germline ends. CDR1 KGHSH and CDR2 LQKENI come from the germline V gene. This CDR3 contains 15 residues. The CDR3 nucleotides read TGTGCCAGCTCACCACCGAATAGTGGCTCCTACGAGCAGTACTTC. Its translation: CASSPPNSGSYEQYF.

This clonotype has just a few counts. The J gene is TRBJ1-5, the V gene TRBV20-1; D is perhaps TRBD1 (5 bases). This CDR3 comprises 15 residues. Germline lookup yields CDR1 DFQATT and CDR2 SNEGSKA (reference sequence). Between the trimmed V and J ends, which lost 3 bases and 3 bases, there was a span of 15 bases. CDR3 loop: CSASPTVTDNQPQHF. Written as DNA, the CDR3 is TGCAGTGCTAGCCCGACAGTCACTGACAATCAGCCCCAGCATTTT.

The gene calls are TRBV28 and TRBJ2-3; D remains ambiguous. This CDR3 is built from 14 residues. Germline CDR1 reads MDHEN; CDR2 reads SYDVKM. The V gene lost 5 bases and the J gene lost 0 bases, with 9 bases spanning the gap. The CDR3 DNA reads as TGTGCCAGCAGTCGGGTTAGCAGCACAGATACGCAGTATTTT. Amino acid sequence: CASSRVSSTDTQYF.

V and J are TRBV9 and TRBJ1-2; D is unresolved. This CDR3 region has 14 residues. The germline V and J ends were trimmed by 2 bases and 3 bases, with 11 bases remaining between them. CDR1 SGDLS and CDR2 YYNGEE come from the germline V gene. The CDR3 is CASSVTGSDYGYTF. The CDR3 bases are TGTGCCAGCAGCGTCACTGGGTCTGACTATGGCTACACCTTC.

This clonotype was observed at least ten times. This chain links TRBV20-1 with TRBJ1-1; TRBD1 matches at 7 bases. Trimming took 5 bases from V and 0 from J; bases not matched to a gene: 6. Germline assignment: CDR1 DFQATT and CDR2 SNEGSKA (reference sequence). This CDR3 has 14 residues. CDR3 DNA sequence: TGCAGTGCTCTGGGACAGCTAATGAACACTGAAGCTTTCTTT. This translates into CSALGQLMNTEAFF.

This clonotype appeared a few times. V is TRBV25-1 and J is TRBJ1-2; D is unclear. The germline CDR1 and CDR2 sequences are MGHDK and SYGVNS. This CDR3 contains 15 residues. V gave up 4 bases and J gave up 1 base, with 13 bases separating them. In DNA form, the CDR3 reads TGTGCCAGCAGTGGTTATACAGATTATAACTATGGCTACACCTTC. Translated, it gives CASSGYTDYNYGYTF.

The J gene is TRBJ2-2, the V gene TRBV12-3 or TRBV12-4; D is ambiguous. CDR3 length: 15 residues. V lost 1 base, J lost 7 bases, and 13 bases lay in between. The CDR3 bases are TGTGCCAGCAGTTTAGTCGGCAGCGCGGACGGGGAGCTGTTTTTT. Translation: CASSLVGSADGELFF.

This clonotype was counted at least ten times. The chain carries TRBV3-1 and TRBJ2-1, with 7 bases lining up with TRBD2. V gave up 2 bases and J gave up 3 bases; unmatched junction bases: 1. Germline values: CDR1 LGHDT, CDR2 YNNKEL (reference sequence). The CDR3 length is 14 residues. Here the CDR3 reads CASSQRTSYNEQFF. The CDR3 region has the DNA TGTGCCAGCAGCCAAAGGACTAGCTACAATGAGCAGTTCTTC.

The chain combines TRBV3-1 with TRBJ1-2; weak D call: TRBD1 (6 bases). Germline assignment: CDR1 LGHDT and CDR2 YNNKEL (reference sequence). The V and J ends lost 5 bases and 8 bases respectively, with 27 bases between them. This CDR3 comprises 17 residues. CDR3 region: CASSFRGGSPVMIGYTF. The CDR3 DNA reads TGTGCCAGCAGCTTTAGGGGGGGGTCCCCCGTAATGATAGGCTACACCTTC.

This clonotype is a singleton in its sample. The V call is TRBV5-5, the J call TRBJ2-7; tentatively, D is TRBD2 (5 bases). V was cut by 4 bases and J by 4 bases, with 24 bases left in between. Germline CDR1 SGHKS, CDR2 YYEKEE (reference sequence). The CDR3 is 17 residues long. As DNA, the CDR3 is TGTGCCAGCAGCCCTCGGGCAGGTGGGAGTCTGGGTTACGAGCAGTACTTC. It encodes CASSPRAGGSLGYEQYF. The variable domain in full, with the rest retrieved from reference TRBV5-5 and TRBJ2-7, is DAGVTQSPTHLIKTRGQQVTLRCSPISGHKSVSWYQQVLGQGPQFIFQYYEKEERGRGNFPDRFSARQFPNYSSELNVNALLLGDSALYLCASSPRAGGSLGYEQYFGPGTRLTVT.

This clonotype has at least ten counts. The genes are TRBV20-1 and TRBJ2-1; 10 bases are a match to TRBD2. With V trimmed by 3 bases and J by 5 bases, 10 bases remained unmatched. The length of the CDR3 is 16 residues. The germline V gene encodes CDR1 DFQATT and CDR2 SNEGSKA (reference sequence). CDR3 residues: CSASTPLAGVHNEQFF. CDR3 sequence (DNA): TGCAGTGCTAGTACCCCCCTAGCGGGGGTGCACAATGAGCAGTTCTTC.

This clonotype occurred a few times. V gene TRBV28 combines with J gene TRBJ2-7; the match to TRBD1 covers 9 bases. Germline CDR1 reads MDHEN; CDR2 reads SYDVKM. V shed 6 bases and J 5 bases; nucleotides not matched to a gene: 8. This CDR3 comprises 14 residues. The CDR3 reads CASSQGGQGHEQYV. CDR3 nucleotides: TGTGCCAGCAGCCAAGGGGGACAGGGCCACGAGCAGTACGTC.

This chain links TRBV20-1 with TRBJ2-5; 8 nucleotides align to TRBD2. This CDR3 spans 14 amino acids. V lost 0 bases, J lost 9 bases, and 9 bases stayed unmatched. The germline gives CDR1 DFQATT, CDR2 SNEGSKA (reference sequence). CDR3 region: CSARERGAPRAQYF. The CDR3 nucleotides read TGCAGTGCTAGAGAGCGGGGGGCCCCAAGGGCCCAGTACTTC.

This clonotype was detected a few times. This chain links TRBV24-1 with TRBJ2-7; no clear D. Trimming removed 9 bases from V and 3 bases from J, with 11 bases in between. Germline CDR1 and CDR2: KGHDR and SFDVKD. The CDR3 is 12 amino acids. The CDR3 nucleotides read TGTGCCACCCTGCGGCCGCTCTACGAGCAGTACTTC. This translates into CATLRPLYEQYF.

This chain links TRBV20-1 with TRBJ1-5, with TRBD1 as a possible D gene (6 bases). Trimming removed 4 bases from V and 4 bases from J, with 11 bases in between. Germline V gene sequence: CDR1 DFQATT, CDR2 SNEGSKA (reference sequence). The CDR3 is made up of 13 amino acids. CDR3 bases: TGCAGTGCTAAGGAGGGGGTAAATCAGCCCCAGCATTTT. Translation gives CSAKEGVNQPQHF.

For the CDR3, the DNA is TGTGCCAGCAGCTTAGCCAGGCAAGATACGCAGTATTTT. It encodes CASSLARQDTQYF. This chain links TRBV7-2 with TRBJ2-3; unclear D gene. Per germline, CDR1 SGHTA and CDR2 FQGNSA. CDR3 size: 13 residues. With 0 bases removed from V and 5 bases from J, the gap between germline ends came to 6 bases.